One T cell receptor beta chain is described in this entry. The antigen is unknown. This specimen belongs to a study of chemoradiotherapy in HPV16-positive cancers. Germline-derived CDR1 and CDR2 are SGDLS and YYNGEE. Deletions cut 0 bases from V and 1 base from J, with 17 bases between. This CDR3 has 19 amino acids. Notes on the study in general: The functional HPV-specific definition rests on just two HPV16-positive patients.

Over chemoradiotherapy, repertoires were sampled more than once. Sequencing was performed with immunoSEQ multiplex PCR; in TCRdb, only in-frame clones are kept and a portion is missing. The sample records approximately 20,000 clones, around 90% being singletons. The chain carries TRBV9 and TRBJ2-6, with D possibly being TRBD2 (6 bases). The TCR originated in a human donor with HPV-associated anogenital cancer. The source was blood, collected from a patient who underwent chemoradiotherapy. The CDR3 protein is CASSVVMGLPSSGANVLTF. The CDR3, as DNA: TGTGCCAGCAGCGTAGTAATGGGACTCCCAAGTTCTGGGGCCAACGTCCTGACTTTC.